The TCR beta chain under discussion was sequenced for a study of T-cell memory formation after mild COVID-19. Study details: The study found TCR clusters largely donor specific. Notes on the study in general: Clones that shrank (day 15 to 85) were balanced CD4/CD8, whereas later expanders leaned CD4+. Memory sampled before infection contained some responding clones, suggesting cross-reactive memory joined.

5'RACE with constant-segment primers built TCRalpha and TCRbeta cDNA libraries with UMIs. In TCRdb, the 5' RACE reads were re-called with MiXCR into one record per CDR3 protein. This table holds about 470,000 distinct CDR3 sequences, around 27% found once. As for this clonotype: The target antigen is unknown.

The sample comprised PBMCs or a T cell subset sorted from them (not recorded which). The source of this sequence is an adult woman who had mild COVID-19 (a few samples of this study predate the infection). Cell type and time point are not known.

This CDR3 is CASSRGTGGTTNSYNEQFF. The CDR3, as DNA: TGCGCCAGCAGTAGGGGGACAGGGGGTACTACAAACTCCTACAATGAGCAGTTCTTC. The chain employs TRBV5-1 and TRBJ2-1; 11 nucleotides line up with TRBD1. Germline CDR1 and CDR2: SGHRS and YFSETQ. The CDR3 loop spans 19 amino acids. V lost 5 bases and J lost 0; bases outside the gene matches: 13.